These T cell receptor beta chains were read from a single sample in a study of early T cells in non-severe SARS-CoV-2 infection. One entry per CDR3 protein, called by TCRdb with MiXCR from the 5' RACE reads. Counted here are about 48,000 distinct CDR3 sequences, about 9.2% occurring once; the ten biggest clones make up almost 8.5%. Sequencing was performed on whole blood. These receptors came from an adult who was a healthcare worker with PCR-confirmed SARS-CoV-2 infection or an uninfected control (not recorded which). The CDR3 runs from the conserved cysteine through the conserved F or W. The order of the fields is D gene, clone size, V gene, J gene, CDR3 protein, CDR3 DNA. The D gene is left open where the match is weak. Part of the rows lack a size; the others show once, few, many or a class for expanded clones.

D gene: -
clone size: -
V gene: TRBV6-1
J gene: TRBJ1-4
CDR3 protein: CASSPSDSYNEKLFF
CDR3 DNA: TGTGCCAGCAGCCCGTCTGACAGCTATAATGAAAAACTGTTTTTT

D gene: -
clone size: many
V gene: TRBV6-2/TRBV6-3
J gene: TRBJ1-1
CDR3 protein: CASIQPTTYAEAFF
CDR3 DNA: TGTGCCAGCATCCAACCCACGACATACGCTGAAGCTTTCTTT

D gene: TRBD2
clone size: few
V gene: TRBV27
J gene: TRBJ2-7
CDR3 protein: CASSLTRSAGVEQYF
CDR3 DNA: TGTGCCAGCAGTTTAACTCGGTCAGCGGGAGTCGAGCAGTACTTC

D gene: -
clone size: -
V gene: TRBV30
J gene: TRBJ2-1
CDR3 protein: CAWSSSNEQFF
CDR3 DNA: TGTGCCTGGAGTTCTAGCAATGAGCAGTTCTTC

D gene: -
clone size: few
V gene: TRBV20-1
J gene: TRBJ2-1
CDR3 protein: CSAREGVGNEQFF
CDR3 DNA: TGCAGTGCTAGAGAGGGAGTGGGTAATGAGCAGTTCTTC

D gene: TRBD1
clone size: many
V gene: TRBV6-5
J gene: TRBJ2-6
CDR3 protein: CASSYLGQGRGSGANVLTF
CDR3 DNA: TGTGCCAGCAGTTACCTAGGACAGGGAAGGGGCTCTGGGGCCAACGTCCTGACTTTC

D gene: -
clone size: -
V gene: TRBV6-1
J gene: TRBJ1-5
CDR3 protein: CASSGRQVNQPQHF
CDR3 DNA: TGTGCCAGCAGTGGTCGGCAGGTAAATCAGCCCCAGCATTTT

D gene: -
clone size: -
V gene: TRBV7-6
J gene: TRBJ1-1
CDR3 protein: CASSFDLNTEAFF
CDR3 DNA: TGTGCCAGCAGCTTCGACTTGAACACTGAAGCTTTCTTT

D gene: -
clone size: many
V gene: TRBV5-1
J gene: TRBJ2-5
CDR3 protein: CASSFTFARVETQYF
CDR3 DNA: TGCGCCAGCAGCTTCACGTTTGCGAGGGTAGAGACCCAGTACTTC

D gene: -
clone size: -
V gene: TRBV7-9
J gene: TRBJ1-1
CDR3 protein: CVSSLQNTEAFF
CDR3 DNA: TGTGTCAGCAGCTTACAAAACACTGAAGCTTTCTTT

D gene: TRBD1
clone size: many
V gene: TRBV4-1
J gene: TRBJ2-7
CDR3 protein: CASSHPGQFYEQYF
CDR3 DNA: TGCGCCAGCAGCCATCCGGGACAGTTCTACGAGCAGTACTTC